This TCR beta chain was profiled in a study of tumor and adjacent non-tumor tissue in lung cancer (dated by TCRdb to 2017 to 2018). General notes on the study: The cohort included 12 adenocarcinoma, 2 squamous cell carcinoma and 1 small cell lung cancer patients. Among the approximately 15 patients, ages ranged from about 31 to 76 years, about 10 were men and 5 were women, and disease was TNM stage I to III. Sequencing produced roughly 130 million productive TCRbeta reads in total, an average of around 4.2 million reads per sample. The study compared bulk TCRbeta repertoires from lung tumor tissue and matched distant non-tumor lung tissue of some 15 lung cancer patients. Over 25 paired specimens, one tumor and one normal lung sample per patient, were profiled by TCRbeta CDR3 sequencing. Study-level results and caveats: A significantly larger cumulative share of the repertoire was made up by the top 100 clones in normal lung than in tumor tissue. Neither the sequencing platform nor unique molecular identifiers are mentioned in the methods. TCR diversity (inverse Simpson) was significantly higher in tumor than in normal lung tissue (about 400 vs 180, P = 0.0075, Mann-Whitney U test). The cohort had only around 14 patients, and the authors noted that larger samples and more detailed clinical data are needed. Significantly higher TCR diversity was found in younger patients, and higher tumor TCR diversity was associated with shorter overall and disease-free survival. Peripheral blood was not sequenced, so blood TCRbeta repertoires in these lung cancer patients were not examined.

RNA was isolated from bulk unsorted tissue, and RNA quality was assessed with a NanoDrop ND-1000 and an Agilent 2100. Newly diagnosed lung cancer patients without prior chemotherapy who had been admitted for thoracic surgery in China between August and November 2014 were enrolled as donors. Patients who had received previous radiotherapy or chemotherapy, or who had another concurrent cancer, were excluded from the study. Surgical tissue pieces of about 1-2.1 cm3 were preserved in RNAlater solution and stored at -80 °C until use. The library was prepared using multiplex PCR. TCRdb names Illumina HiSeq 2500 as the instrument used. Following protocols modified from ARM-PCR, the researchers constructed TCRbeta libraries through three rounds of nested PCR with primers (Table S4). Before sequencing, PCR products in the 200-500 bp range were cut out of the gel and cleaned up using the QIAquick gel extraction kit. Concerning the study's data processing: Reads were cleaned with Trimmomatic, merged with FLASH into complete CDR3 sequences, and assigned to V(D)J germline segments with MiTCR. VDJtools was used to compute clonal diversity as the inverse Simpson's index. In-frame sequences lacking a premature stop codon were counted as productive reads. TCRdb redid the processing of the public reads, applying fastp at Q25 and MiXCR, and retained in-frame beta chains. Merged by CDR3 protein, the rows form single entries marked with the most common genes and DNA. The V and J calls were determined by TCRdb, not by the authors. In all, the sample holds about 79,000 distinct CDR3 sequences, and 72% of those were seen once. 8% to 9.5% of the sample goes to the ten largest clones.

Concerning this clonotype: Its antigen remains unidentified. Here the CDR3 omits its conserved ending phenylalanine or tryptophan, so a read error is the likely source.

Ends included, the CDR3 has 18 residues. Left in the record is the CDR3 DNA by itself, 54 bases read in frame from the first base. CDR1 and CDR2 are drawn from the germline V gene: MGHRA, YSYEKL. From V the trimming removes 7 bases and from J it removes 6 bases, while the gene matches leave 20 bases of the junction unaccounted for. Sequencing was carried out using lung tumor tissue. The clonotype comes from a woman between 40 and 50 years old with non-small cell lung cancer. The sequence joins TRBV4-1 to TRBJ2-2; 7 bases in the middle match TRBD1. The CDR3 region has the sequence CASTPRPLDREGSGELFS. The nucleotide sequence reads TGCGCCAGCACCCCCCGCCCATTAGACAGGGAAGGGTCCGGGGAGCTGTTTTCT.